A selection of T cell receptor beta chains follows, all from one sample in a study of blood T cell repertoires in COVID-19. Some clones are missing from TCRdb's copy, which holds only in-frame ones; the method was immunoSEQ multiplex PCR. The sample includes tens of thousands of clones, roughly 80% of them seen just once. The sequenced sample was peripheral blood. All receptors derive from a man aged 80 or over with acute or convalescent COVID-19. The CDR3 runs from the conserved cysteine through the conserved F or W. D genes are given only for firm matches. Some rows mark clone size as missing; the rest say once, few, many or name a class of expanded clone.

j_call,v_call,d_call,cdr3_length,clone_size,cdr3_aa,cdr3_nt
TRBJ1-2,TRBV14,TRBD1,15,-,CASSQQFDRGGGYTF,TGTGCCAGCAGCCAACAATTTGACAGGGGAGGCGGCTACACCTTC
TRBJ2-7,TRBV5-5,TRBD1,13,-,CASSFRRDSEQYF,TGTGCCAGCAGCTTTCGCCGGGACAGTGAGCAGTACTTC
TRBJ2-1,TRBV7-2,TRBD2,14,-,CASSPKRELGEQFF,TGTGCCAGCAGCCCCAAGCGGGAGTTAGGGGAGCAGTTCTTC
TRBJ1-1,TRBV2,-,12,-,CASSEGHTEAFF,TGTGCCAGCAGTGAAGGGCACACTGAAGCTTTCTTT
TRBJ2-5,TRBV6-2/TRBV6-3,TRBD2,18,-,CASSPGYTSGGLQETQYF,TGTGCCAGCAGCCCCGGATATACTAGCGGGGGGCTTCAAGAGACCCAGTACTTC
TRBJ1-5,TRBV3-1/TRBV3-2,TRBD1,16,-,CASSPAGTGINQPQHF,TGTGCCAGCAGCCCCGCCGGGACAGGGATCAATCAGCCCCAGCATTTT
TRBJ1-1,TRBV6-5,TRBD1,16,few,CASSLKPGTGNTEAFF,TGTGCCAGCAGTTTAAAACCCGGGACAGGGAACACTGAAGCTTTCTTT
TRBJ1-5,TRBV7-8,-,14,-,CASSPGVSNQPQHF,TGTGCCAGCAGTCCAGGGGTCAGCAATCAGCCCCAGCATTTT
TRBJ2-2,TRBV5-1,TRBD2,18,-,CASSTVLGLAGDTGELFF,TGCGCCAGCAGCACGGTACTGGGACTAGCGGGAGACACCGGGGAGCTGTTTTTT
TRBJ2-1,TRBV28,TRBD1,14,-,CASQGASIYNEQFF,TGTGCCAGCCAGGGGGCTAGCATCTACAATGAGCAGTTCTTC
TRBJ2-1,TRBV28,TRBD2,13,-,CASGAGEVNEQFF,TGTGCCAGCGGGGCGGGAGAAGTGAATGAGCAGTTCTTC
TRBJ2-1,TRBV28,TRBD2,15,-,CASSRGGGTHNEQFF,TGTGCCAGCAGTCGCGGGGGAGGGACCCACAATGAGCAGTTCTTC
TRBJ2-7,TRBV6-5,TRBD1,16,-,CASSYSRQGNSYEQYF,TGTGCCAGCAGTTACTCTCGACAGGGGAACTCCTACGAGCAGTACTTC
TRBJ1-2,TRBV7-6,-,13,-,CASSLVGVEGYTF,TGTGCCAGCAGCTTAGTAGGGGTAGAAGGCTACACCTTC
TRBJ1-5,TRBV15,-,14,-,CATSRVAGIQPQHF,TGTGCCACCAGCAGAGTTGCAGGGATTCAGCCCCAGCATTTT
TRBJ1-5,TRBV19,TRBD1,13,-,CASRTGLYQPQHF,TGTGCCAGCCGGACAGGGCTCTATCAGCCCCAGCATTTT
TRBJ1-1,TRBV18,-,15,once,CASSPRAGTNTEAFF,TGTGCCAGCTCACCACGGGCCGGAACGAACACTGAAGCTTTCTTT
TRBJ2-2,TRBV5-4,-,20,once,CASSLSFLVVGDANTGELFF,TGTGCCAGCAGCTTGTCGTTTCTAGTAGTCGGAGACGCGAACACCGGGGAGCTGTTTTTT
TRBJ1-3,TRBV3-1/TRBV3-2,-,13,few,CASGGRSGNTIYF,TGTGCCAGCGGCGGTCGCTCTGGAAACACCATATATTTT
TRBJ1-4,TRBV3-1/TRBV3-2,TRBD1,16,-,CASSLGDRGVNEKLFF,TGTGCCAGCAGCCTGGGGGACAGAGGTGTTAATGAAAAACTGTTTTTT
TRBJ1-1,TRBV7-9,TRBD1,15,-,CASSLVGGPESEAFF,TGTGCCAGCAGCTTAGTAGGGGGCCCGGAATCTGAAGCTTTCTTT
TRBJ1-2,TRBV4-3,-,16,-,CASSQGRQAGGYGYTF,TGCGCCAGCAGCCAGGGTAGACAGGCAGGAGGCTATGGCTACACCTTC
TRBJ2-7,TRBV10-3,TRBD2,16,-,CAIRSDSGRSSYEQYF,TGTGCCATCAGGTCCGATAGCGGGAGGTCCTCCTACGAGCAGTACTTC
TRBJ1-4,TRBV11-2,-,13,-,CASSLTGYEKLFF,TGTGCCAGCAGCTTAACAGGGTATGAAAAACTGTTTTTT
TRBJ1-4,TRBV28,-,11,-,CASTVNEKLFF,TGTGCCAGCACTGTTAATGAAAAACTGTTTTTT
TRBJ2-7,TRBV6-1,-,12,-,CASSEEAREQYF,TGTGCCAGCAGTGAGGAAGCGAGGGAGCAGTACTTC
TRBJ1-2,TRBV28,TRBD1,16,-,CASSLSQDRGGYGYTF,TGTGCCAGCAGCTTAAGCCAGGACAGGGGAGGCTATGGCTACACCTTC
TRBJ2-2,TRBV28,-,14,-,CASSLKSGAGELFF,TGTGCCAGCAGTTTAAAATCCGGGGCCGGGGAGCTGTTTTTT
TRBJ1-5,TRBV6-5,-,15,-,CASSYSKGSNQPQHF,TGTGCCAGCAGTTACTCGAAGGGGAGCAATCAGCCCCAGCATTTT